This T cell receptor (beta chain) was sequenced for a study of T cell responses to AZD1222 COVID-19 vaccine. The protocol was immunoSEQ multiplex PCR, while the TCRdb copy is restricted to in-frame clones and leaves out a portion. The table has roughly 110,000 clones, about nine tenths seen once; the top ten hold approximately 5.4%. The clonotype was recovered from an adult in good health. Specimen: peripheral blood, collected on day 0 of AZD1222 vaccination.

Here the CDR3 DNA reads TGTGCCAGCTCACCACTGGCAGGTGAGAACACTGAAGCTTTCTTT. It encodes CASSPLAGENTEAFF. The chain employs TRBV18 and TRBJ1-1; D is undetermined. Trimming took 1 base from V and 1 from J, leaving 10 bases between them. The CDR3 extends over 15 amino acids. The germline gives CDR1 KGHSH, CDR2 LQKENI.